This T cell receptor beta chain was obtained from a study of blood T cell repertoires in COVID-19. Study context: Nucleic acid was either cDNA or gDNA, and it came from T cells, B-cell-depleted T cells, or PBMCs.

The method was immunoSEQ multiplex PCR; TCRdb's version includes in-frame clones alone and lacks a portion of them. The profile shows roughly 330,000 clones, approximately 87% of them singletons. Germline assignment: CDR1 SGHRS and CDR2 YFSETQ. CDR3 length: 15 amino acids. J lost 5 bases, V lost 0 bases, and 7 bases had no gene match. This receptor was identified in a woman aged 45-59 years with active or convalescent COVID-19. The rearrangement links TRBV5-1 to TRBJ2-7; TRBD2 agrees at 8 bases. The source material was peripheral blood. The CDR3 sequence: CASSLERGPPNEQYF. CDR3 nucleotides: TGCGCCAGCAGCTTGGAGCGGGGGCCCCCCAACGAGCAGTACTTC.